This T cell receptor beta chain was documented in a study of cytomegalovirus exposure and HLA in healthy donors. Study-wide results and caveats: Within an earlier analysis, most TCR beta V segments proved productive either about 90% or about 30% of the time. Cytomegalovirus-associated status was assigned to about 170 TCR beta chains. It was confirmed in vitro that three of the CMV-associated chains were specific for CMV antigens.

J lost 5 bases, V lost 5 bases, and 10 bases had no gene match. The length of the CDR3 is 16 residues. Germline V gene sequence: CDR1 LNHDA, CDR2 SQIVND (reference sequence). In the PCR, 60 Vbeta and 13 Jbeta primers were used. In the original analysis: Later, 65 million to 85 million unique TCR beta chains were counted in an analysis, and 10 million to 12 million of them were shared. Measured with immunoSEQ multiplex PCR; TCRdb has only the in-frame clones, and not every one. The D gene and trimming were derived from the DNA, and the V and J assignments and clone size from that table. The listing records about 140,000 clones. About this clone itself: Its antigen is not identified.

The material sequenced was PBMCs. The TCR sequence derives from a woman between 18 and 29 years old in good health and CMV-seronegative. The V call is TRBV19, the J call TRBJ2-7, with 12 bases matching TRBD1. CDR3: CASSRPGQGAGHEQYF. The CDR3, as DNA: TGTGCCAGTAGTCGCCCGGGACAGGGGGCAGGTCACGAGCAGTACTTC.